This T cell receptor (beta chain) came from a study of metastatic and nonmetastatic thyroid tumors. TCRdb reanalyzed the PCR reads via MiXCR. The sample has tens of thousands of clones, over 40% seen once. On this clone: The antigen is unknown.

General observations from the study: Within blood and tumor, benign nodules reportedly had significantly lower TCR beta diversity than malignant thyroid tumors did.

No treatment had been given to any patient before thyroid surgery. The sample consisted of tumor tissue. The receptor's source is a male donor with papillary thyroid cancer or a benign thyroid nodule (not recorded which). Some clones in this sample may be carry-over from other donors' samples.

CDR3 in amino acids: CASRGRGRGYNEQFF. In nucleotides, the CDR3 is TGTGCCAGCAGAGGCCGGGGCAGGGGCTACAATGAGCAGTTCTTC. The chain is built from TRBV14 and TRBJ2-1, with D possibly being TRBD1 (6 bases). CDR1 and CDR2 (germline): SGHDN, FVKESK. V shed 6 bases and J shed 3 bases, with 15 bases lying between them. The CDR3 runs 15 residues. Full variable domain (remainder filled in from reference TRBV14 and TRBJ2-1): EAGVTQFPSHSVIEKGQTVTLRCDPISGHDNLYWYRRVMGKEIKFLLHFVKESKQDESGMPNNRFLAERTGGTYSTLKVQPAELEDSGVYFCASRGRGRGYNEQFFGPGTRLTVL.